This T cell receptor beta chain was captured by sequencing in a study of radiotherapy plus CTLA-4 blockade in lung cancer. Study results and caveats: Early blood T cell clone dynamics reportedly forecast response best, with interferon-beta.

The germline V gene encodes CDR1 KGHSH and CDR2 LQKENI. The V end lost 3 bases, the J end lost 4 bases, and 19 bases lay between the germline ends. The CDR3 consists of 16 residues. Concerning this clone itself: What it binds is not known.

Method: immunoSEQ multiplex PCR; TCRdb's copy keeps in-frame clones and lacks some. Here the sample spans around 45,000 clones, about 70% being singletons. J is TRBJ2-7 and V is TRBV18, with a weak D call TRBD1 (6 bases). This TCR derives from a human donor with non-small cell lung cancer who had a partial response to radiotherapy plus ipilimumab. The material was peripheral blood, obtained from a patient treated with radiotherapy plus ipilimumab. CDR3 nucleotides: TGTGCCAGCTCACCGCAGACCCGGACAGATTTATACGAGCAGTACTTC. Translating gives CASSPQTRTDLYEQYF. The whole variable domain, filled in from reference TRBV18 and TRBJ2-7, reads NAGVMQNPRHLVRRRGQEARLRCSPMKGHSHVYWYRQLPEEGLKFMVYLQKENIIDESGMPKERFSAEFPKEGPSILRIQQVVRGDSAAYFCASSPQTRTDLYEQYFGPGTRLTVT.